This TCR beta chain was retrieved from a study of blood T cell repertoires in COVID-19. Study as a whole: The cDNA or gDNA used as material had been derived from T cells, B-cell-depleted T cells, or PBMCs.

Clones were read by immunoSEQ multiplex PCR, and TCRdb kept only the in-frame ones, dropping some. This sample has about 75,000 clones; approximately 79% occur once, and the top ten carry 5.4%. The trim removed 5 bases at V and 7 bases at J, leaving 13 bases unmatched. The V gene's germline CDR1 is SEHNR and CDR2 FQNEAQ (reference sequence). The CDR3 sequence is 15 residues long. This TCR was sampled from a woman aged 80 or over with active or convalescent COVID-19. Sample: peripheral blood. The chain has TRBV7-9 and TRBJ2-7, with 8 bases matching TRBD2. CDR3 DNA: TGTGCCAGCAGCCACCATAGCGGGGACGCGTTTGAGCAGTACTTC. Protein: CASSHHSGDAFEQYF. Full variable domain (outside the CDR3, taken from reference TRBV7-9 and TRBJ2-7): DTGVSQNPRHKITKRGQNVTFRCDPISEHNRLYWYRQTLGQGPEFLTYFQNEAQLEKSRLLSDRFSAERPKGSFSTLEIQRTEQGDSAMYLCASSHHSGDAFEQYFGPGTRLTVT.